A single sample is the source of the 8 T cell receptor beta chains below, sequenced in a study of T cell responses to AZD1222 COVID-19 vaccine. Generated by immunoSEQ multiplex PCR, the TCRdb table keeps only in-frame clones and is missing some. The sample lists about 140,000 clones; around 92% were seen once. The starting material was peripheral blood, obtained on day 0 of AZD1222 vaccination. These receptors were collected from an adult in good health.

The V and J genes are TRBV19 and TRBJ2-7; D possibly corresponds to TRBD2 (5 bases). V shed 4 bases and J shed 6 bases, with 16 bases lying between them. This CDR3 contains 14 residues. CDR1 is LNHDA, CDR2 SQIVND, per germline (reference sequence). CDR3 residues: CASSRSRTGSEQYF. The CDR3 nucleotides read TGTGCCAGTAGTAGAAGCCGTACGGGGTCCGAGCAGTACTTC.

This clone showed up just once. V usage is TRBV5-6 and J usage is TRBJ1-5, with D uncertain. V was pared by 2 bases and J by 2 bases, with 11 bases between. The CDR3 loop spans 15 amino acids. Germline V gene sequence: CDR1 SGHDT, CDR2 YYEEEE. The CDR3 DNA is TGTGCCAGCAGCTTAAAGGGTAGCGGCAATCAGCCCCAGCATTTT. This translates into CASSLKGSGNQPQHF.

CDR3 protein: CAWSGDRSSYNEQFF. CDR3 nucleotide sequence: TGTGCCTGGAGTGGAGACCGGAGCTCCTACAATGAGCAGTTCTTC. J is TRBJ2-1 and V is TRBV30; D is undetermined. The length of the CDR3 is 15 residues. Per germline, CDR1 GTSNPN and CDR2 SVGIG (reference sequence). Between the trimmed V and J ends, which lost 1 base and 0 bases, there was a span of 10 bases.

This clone was counted once. The chain has TRBV21-1 and TRBJ2-3; the tabulated D call, TRBD2, remains unverified against the DNA. TRBV21-1 is designated a pseudogene. This CDR3 contains 19 residues. In nucleotides, the CDR3 is TGTGCCAGCAGCAAGAGACAGGGGGCGGGGACTAGCATAACAGATACGCAGTATTTT. This encodes CASSKRQGAGTSITDTQYF.

The chain combines TRBV3-1 (or the pseudogene TRBV3-2) with TRBJ2-3; TRBD2 might be the D (5 bases). The CDR3 is 14 residues long. The germline gives CDR1 LGHDT, CDR2 YNNKEL (reference sequence). V shed 3 bases and J shed 6 bases, with 13 bases lying between them. The CDR3 loop is CASSQRALGDTQYF. CDR3 bases: TGTGCCAGCAGCCAGCGGGCCCTTGGGGATACGCAGTATTTT.

V gene TRBV11-2 combines with J gene TRBJ2-7, with 7 bases lining up with TRBD1. V dropped 0 bases and J dropped 5; count of bases not matched to a gene: 7. The germline CDR1 and CDR2 sequences are SGHAT and FQNNGV. There are 15 residues in the CDR3. The CDR3 sequence is CASSLDRGQGHEQYF. The CDR3 DNA reads TGTGCCAGCAGCTTAGATAGGGGGCAGGGCCACGAGCAGTACTTC.

V usage is TRBV4-3 and J usage is TRBJ2-7; D not resolved. Germline loops: CDR1 LGHNA, CDR2 YSLEER. Trimming stripped 0 bases from V and 7 bases from J, with 7 bases between. The CDR3 is 12 residues long. This CDR3 is CASSQDPLEQYF. For the CDR3, the DNA is TGCGCCAGCAGCCAAGATCCCCTAGAGCAGTACTTC.

The chain carries TRBV6-2 or TRBV6-3 and TRBJ1-1, with a possible D match to TRBD1 (5 bases). Germline-derived CDR1 and CDR2 are MNHEY and SVGEGT. The CDR3 consists of 15 residues. The V end lost 0 bases, the J end lost 3 bases, and 11 bases lay between the germline ends. The CDR3 DNA follows: TGTGCCAGCAGTTACTCTAGGGGCAGGGACACTGAAGCTTTCTTT. Translated, it gives CASSYSRGRDTEAFF.